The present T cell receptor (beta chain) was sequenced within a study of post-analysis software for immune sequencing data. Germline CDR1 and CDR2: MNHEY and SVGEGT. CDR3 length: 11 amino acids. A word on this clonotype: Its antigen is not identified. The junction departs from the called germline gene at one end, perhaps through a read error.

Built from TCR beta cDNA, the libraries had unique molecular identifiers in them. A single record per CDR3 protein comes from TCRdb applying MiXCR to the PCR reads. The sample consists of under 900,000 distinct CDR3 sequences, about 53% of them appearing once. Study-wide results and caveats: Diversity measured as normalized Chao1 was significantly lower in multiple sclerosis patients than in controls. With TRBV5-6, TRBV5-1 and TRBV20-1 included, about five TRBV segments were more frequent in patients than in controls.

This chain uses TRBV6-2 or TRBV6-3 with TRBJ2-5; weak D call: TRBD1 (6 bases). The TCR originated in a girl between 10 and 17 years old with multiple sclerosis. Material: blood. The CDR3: CAGSTRQAQYF. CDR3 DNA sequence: TGTGCCGGCAGTACAAGACAGGCCCAGTACTTC.